A selection of T cell receptor beta chains follows, all from one sample in a study of T cell changes during pregnancy in multiple sclerosis. Clones were sequenced by immunoSEQ multiplex PCR, and TCRdb holds only the in-frame ones, with some missing. This sample has 70,000 to 95,000 clones, with around 93% found just once. The source material was peripheral blood, sampled after pregnancy. The receptors come from a female donor in good health, enrolled as a control in a pregnancy study. The CDR3 runs from the conserved cysteine through the conserved F or W. Fields, in order: D gene, V gene, CDR3 length, J gene, clone size, CDR3 protein, CDR3 DNA. A D gene is named only where the DNA matches it firmly. Clone size is given for some rows only: seen once, a few or many times, or a class if the clone is expanded.

D gene: TRBD1; V gene: TRBV25-1; CDR3 length: 16; J gene: TRBJ1-4; clone size: .; CDR3 protein: CASTPALRGTNEKLFF; CDR3 DNA: TGTGCCAGCACCCCAGCCCTCAGGGGGACTAATGAAAAACTGTTTTTT
D gene: TRBD2; V gene: TRBV19; CDR3 length: 16; J gene: TRBJ2-4; clone size: .; CDR3 protein: CASRGWRAGGPSIQYF; CDR3 DNA: TGTGCCAGTAGAGGGTGGCGAGCGGGGGGGCCTAGCATTCAGTACTTC
D gene: TRBD2; V gene: TRBV6-6; CDR3 length: 13; J gene: TRBJ2-7; clone size: .; CDR3 protein: CASSGGTRSKQYF; CDR3 DNA: TGTGCCAGCAGCGGGGGGACTAGATCAAAGCAGTACTTC
D gene: TRBD2; V gene: TRBV6-1; CDR3 length: 15; J gene: TRBJ2-7; clone size: .; CDR3 protein: CASSELAGGPHEQYF; CDR3 DNA: TGTGCCAGCAGTGAATTAGCGGGAGGGCCCCACGAGCAGTACTTC
D gene: .; V gene: TRBV19; CDR3 length: 19; J gene: TRBJ2-6; clone size: .; CDR3 protein: CASPKSADIAFSGANVLTF; CDR3 DNA: TGTGCCAGTCCCAAATCTGCTGACATCGCCTTCTCTGGGGCCAACGTCCTGACTTTC
D gene: TRBD2; V gene: TRBV10-2; CDR3 length: 14; J gene: TRBJ2-7; clone size: .; CDR3 protein: CASSGTSGDYEQYF; CDR3 DNA: TGCGCCAGCAGTGGGACTAGCGGGGACTACGAGCAGTACTTC
D gene: TRBD1; V gene: TRBV7-3; CDR3 length: 12; J gene: TRBJ2-1; clone size: .; CDR3 protein: CASSSLTGDKFF; CDR3 DNA: TGTGCCAGCAGCTCCCTGACAGGGGATAAGTTCTTC
D gene: TRBD2; V gene: TRBV30; CDR3 length: 16; J gene: TRBJ2-5; clone size: .; CDR3 protein: CAWSQGLAGGQETQYF; CDR3 DNA: TGTGCCTGGAGTCAGGGACTAGCGGGGGGCCAAGAGACCCAGTACTTC
D gene: .; V gene: TRBV7-8; CDR3 length: 14; J gene: TRBJ1-5; clone size: many; CDR3 protein: CASSLDTGGQPQHF; CDR3 DNA: TGTGCCAGCAGCTTGGACACGGGAGGGCAGCCCCAGCATTTT
D gene: TRBD1; V gene: TRBV18; CDR3 length: 19; J gene: TRBJ1-4; clone size: once; CDR3 protein: CASSPYNPGTGARYEKLFF; CDR3 DNA: TGTGCCAGCTCCCCATACAATCCCGGGACAGGGGCCCGTTATGAAAAACTGTTTTTT
D gene: .; V gene: TRBV7-9; CDR3 length: 11; J gene: TRBJ1-6; clone size: .; CDR3 protein: CASSFDSPLHF; CDR3 DNA: TGTGCCAGCAGCTTCGATTCACCCCTCCACTTT
D gene: .; V gene: TRBV19; CDR3 length: 16; J gene: TRBJ1-2; clone size: .; CDR3 protein: CASSIRNGGSQYGYTF; CDR3 DNA: TGTGCCAGTAGTATAAGGAATGGGGGGTCGCAGTATGGCTACACCTTC
D gene: .; V gene: TRBV6-1; CDR3 length: 13; J gene: TRBJ1-3; clone size: once; CDR3 protein: CASRQNSGNTIYF; CDR3 DNA: TGTGCCAGCAGACAGAACTCTGGAAACACCATATATTTT
D gene: TRBD2; V gene: TRBV7-2; CDR3 length: 18; J gene: TRBJ2-7; clone size: once; CDR3 protein: CASSSGRLTGRESYEQYF; CDR3 DNA: TGTGCCAGCAGCTCTGGTCGTCTTACCGGGAGGGAGTCTTACGAGCAGTACTTC
D gene: TRBD1; V gene: TRBV5-4; CDR3 length: 15; J gene: TRBJ2-7; clone size: .; CDR3 protein: CAMAKPGQETYEQYF; CDR3 DNA: TGTGCCATGGCCAAACCGGGACAGGAGACCTACGAGCAGTACTTC
D gene: TRBD1; V gene: TRBV5-4; CDR3 length: 13; J gene: TRBJ1-3; clone size: .; CDR3 protein: CASRDRDGNTIYF; CDR3 DNA: TGTGCCAGCAGGGACAGGGATGGAAACACCATATATTTT
D gene: .; V gene: TRBV5-1; CDR3 length: 15; J gene: TRBJ2-7; clone size: .; CDR3 protein: CASSFGQGSSYEQYF; CDR3 DNA: TGCGCCAGCAGCTTTGGGCAGGGTAGCTCCTACGAGCAGTACTTC
D gene: TRBD1; V gene: TRBV9; CDR3 length: 17; J gene: TRBJ1-3; clone size: .; CDR3 protein: CASSVGGGQGDGNTIYF; CDR3 DNA: TGTGCCAGCAGCGTGGGGGGGGGACAGGGCGATGGAAACACCATATATTTT
D gene: .; V gene: TRBV5-1; CDR3 length: 11; J gene: TRBJ2-1; clone size: .; CDR3 protein: CASSRDNEQFF; CDR3 DNA: TGCGCCAGCAGCCGTGACAATGAGCAGTTCTTC
D gene: .; V gene: TRBV7-9; CDR3 length: 14; J gene: TRBJ2-5; clone size: .; CDR3 protein: CASSYMDSQETQYF; CDR3 DNA: TGTGCCAGCAGCTATATGGACAGCCAAGAGACCCAGTACTTC
D gene: TRBD2; V gene: TRBV6-5; CDR3 length: 15; J gene: TRBJ2-7; clone size: .; CDR3 protein: CASRNTGLVTHEQYF; CDR3 DNA: TGTGCCAGCAGAAATACTGGACTAGTCACCCACGAGCAGTACTTC
D gene: TRBD2; V gene: TRBV27; CDR3 length: 17; J gene: TRBJ2-5; clone size: .; CDR3 protein: CASSPPSSSGRAETQYF; CDR3 DNA: TGTGCCAGCAGTCCACCCTCTTCTAGCGGGAGGGCGGAGACCCAGTACTTC
D gene: TRBD2; V gene: TRBV18; CDR3 length: 14; J gene: TRBJ2-5; clone size: once; CDR3 protein: CASSQAGPQETQYF; CDR3 DNA: TGTGCCAGCTCCCAAGCGGGACCCCAAGAGACCCAGTACTTC
D gene: .; V gene: TRBV5-5; CDR3 length: 16; J gene: TRBJ2-2; clone size: once; CDR3 protein: CASSLYGQPNTGELFF; CDR3 DNA: TGTGCCAGCAGCTTGTATGGACAGCCGAACACCGGGGAGCTGTTTTTT
D gene: .; V gene: TRBV19; CDR3 length: 15; J gene: TRBJ1-4; clone size: once; CDR3 protein: CASSPRGGRNEKLFF; CDR3 DNA: TGTGCCAGTAGTCCCCGCGGGGGGAGGAATGAAAAACTGTTTTTT
D gene: TRBD1; V gene: TRBV5-4; CDR3 length: 16; J gene: TRBJ1-2; clone size: .; CDR3 protein: CASSRSRGQENYGYTF; CDR3 DNA: TGTGCCAGCAGCCGTAGTAGAGGACAGGAGAACTATGGCTACACCTTC
D gene: TRBD1; V gene: TRBV7-8; CDR3 length: 14; J gene: TRBJ1-1; clone size: once; CDR3 protein: CASSPITGGTEAFF; CDR3 DNA: TGTGCCAGCAGCCCAATCACAGGGGGCACTGAAGCTTTCTTT
D gene: .; V gene: TRBV28; CDR3 length: 15; J gene: TRBJ2-7; clone size: .; CDR3 protein: CASRGKGKYPYEQYF; CDR3 DNA: TGTGCCAGCAGGGGAAAGGGGAAGTATCCCTACGAGCAGTACTTC
D gene: .; V gene: TRBV18; CDR3 length: 15; J gene: TRBJ1-5; clone size: .; CDR3 protein: CASSPREGGGQPQHF; CDR3 DNA: TGTGCCAGCTCACCCCGGGAGGGGGGCGGACAGCCCCAGCATTTT
D gene: .; V gene: TRBV2; CDR3 length: 11; J gene: TRBJ2-1; clone size: large; CDR3 protein: CASSRTLGEFF; CDR3 DNA: TGTGCCAGCAGTCGGACGTTAGGGGAGTTCTTC
D gene: .; V gene: TRBV5-1; CDR3 length: 12; J gene: TRBJ2-7; clone size: .; CDR3 protein: CASAGVGVEQYF; CDR3 DNA: TGCGCCAGCGCCGGTGTAGGGGTGGAGCAGTACTTC
D gene: TRBD1; V gene: TRBV28; CDR3 length: 15; J gene: TRBJ2-2; clone size: .; CDR3 protein: CASGQGDRYTGELFF; CDR3 DNA: TGTGCCAGTGGACAGGGGGATAGGTACACCGGGGAGCTGTTTTTT
D gene: .; V gene: TRBV7-9; CDR3 length: 13; J gene: TRBJ1-2; clone size: .; CDR3 protein: CASSTGLIYGYTF; CDR3 DNA: TGTGCCAGCAGCACGGGACTTATCTATGGCTACACCTTC
D gene: TRBD1; V gene: TRBV19; CDR3 length: 18; J gene: TRBJ2-2; clone size: .; CDR3 protein: CASSNQLIQGANTGELFF; CDR3 DNA: TGTGCCAGTAGTAACCAGCTCATACAGGGGGCGAACACCGGGGAGCTGTTTTTT
D gene: TRBD1; V gene: TRBV7-2; CDR3 length: 13; J gene: TRBJ2-7; clone size: few; CDR3 protein: CASSLSRGREQYF; CDR3 DNA: TGTGCCAGCAGCTTAAGCAGGGGGCGCGAGCAGTACTTC
D gene: .; V gene: TRBV10-3; CDR3 length: 12; J gene: TRBJ1-1; clone size: few; CDR3 protein: CAISEDTGLGFF; CDR3 DNA: TGTGCCATCAGTGAAGACACAGGCCTCGGTTTCTTT